The clone carrying this TCR beta chain has only one observation. Within the sample, other DNA sequences also encode this same CDR3. This entry is derived from a study of blood T cell repertoires in COVID-19. Study-level information: Researchers got acute and convalescent COVID-19 samples from the United States, Italy and Spain.

Sequenced by immunoSEQ multiplex PCR; TCRdb stores in-frame clones only, minus some. The sample lists a few hundred thousand clones, 70% to 90% occurring once. The germline CDR1 and CDR2 sequences are SGHRS and YFSETQ. Trimming removed 0 bases at V and 4 bases at J, with 8 bases between. The CDR3 consists of 13 residues. This receptor was obtained from a woman aged 25-40 years who had recovered from COVID-19. Source material: PBMCs or T cells enriched from blood (not recorded which). The chain joins TRBV5-1 to TRBJ2-7, with a tentative D call TRBD1 (6 bases). This chain's CDR3 is CASSLDRDYEQYF. Written as DNA, the CDR3 is TGCGCCAGCAGCTTGGACAGGGATTACGAGCAGTACTTC.